This TCR beta chain was identified in a study of T cell responses to AZD1222 COVID-19 vaccine. The protocol was immunoSEQ multiplex PCR, while the TCRdb copy is restricted to in-frame clones and leaves out a portion. The sample lists about 120,000 clones, around 90% occurring once. Study-wide results and limits: Researchers report vaccine-associated CD4 TCRs spanning spike, with dominance at 160-218 and 743-854. Elevations in Spike-specific TCR breadth and depth followed administration of two AZD1222 doses. Donor demographics were predominantly white British with a female majority; clonal diversity may be underestimated.

CDR1 SGHVS and CDR2 FQNEAQ come from the germline V gene. The CDR3 totals 18 residues. Trimming pared 2 bases from V and 4 bases from J, leaving 21 bases between. This clone was counted a single time. As yet, its antigen is unknown. Sequencing used peripheral blood, obtained on day 0 of AZD1222 vaccination. This sequence was found in an adult in good health. The genes are TRBV7-8 and TRBJ1-3; D gene unclear. This CDR3 is CASSLNRVRGLSGNTIYF. The CDR3 DNA reads TGTGCCAGCAGCTTAAATCGGGTGAGAGGATTGAGCGGAAACACCATATATTTT.